These 26 T cell receptor beta chains were sequenced from one sample in a study of Ad26.COV2.S vaccination and SARS-CoV-2 variants. Documented treatment: about 20 received Ad26.COV2.S at low or high dose, single or two shots; roughly five received placebo; per-sample allocation not given. Day 63 after the first injection of vaccine or placebo was the sampling time. TCRdb's table, derived via immunoSEQ multiplex PCR, lists solely in-frame clones and lacks some. The sample has 430,000 or so clones, 89% seen once. Sequenced here: peripheral blood, sampled in a trial of Ad26.COV2.S vaccine versus placebo. These TCRs come from a person aged 18-60 years who received the Ad26.COV2.S COVID-19 vaccine or a placebo.

The genes are TRBV30 and TRBJ1-4; D gene unclear. CDR1 GTSNPN and CDR2 SVGIG come from the germline V gene (reference sequence). The CDR3 runs 15 residues. With 1 base removed from V and 4 bases from J, the gap between germline ends came to 13 bases. The CDR3 sequence is CAWSGRVLINEKLFF. CDR3 DNA sequence: TGTGCCTGGAGTGGTAGGGTCCTCATTAATGAAAAACTGTTTTTT.

The V call is TRBV7-9, the J call TRBJ2-7, with TRBD2 as a possible D gene (6 bases). CDR3 length: 13 amino acids. V was trimmed by 5 bases and J by 5 bases, leaving 13 bases between them. CDR1 is SEHNR, CDR2 FQNEAQ, per germline (reference sequence). CDR3 sequence (DNA): TGTGCCAGCAGCCCCGGGGGTATAAACGAGCAGTACTTC. This codes for CASSPGGINEQYF.

This chain links TRBV4-1 with TRBJ2-2, with D perhaps matching TRBD1 or TRBD2 (5 bases each). The germline V gene encodes CDR1 MGHRA and CDR2 YSYEKL. V lost 2 bases and J 6 bases, leaving 13 bases between the germline ends. The CDR3 totals 15 residues. The CDR3 bases are TGCGCCAGCAGCCAACCGGGACGCCGAGCCGGGGAGCTGTTTTTT. Its protein is CASSQPGRRAGELFF.

The chain links TRBV7-2 to TRBJ2-1, with 13 bases matching TRBD2. The length of the CDR3 is 16 residues. The V gene end was trimmed by 5 bases and the J gene end by 4 bases; junction bases not matched to a gene: 5. CDR1 and CDR2 from the germline V gene are SGHTA and FQGNSA. CDR3 DNA: TGTGCCAGCAGCCCATTGGGACTAGCGGGATACAATGAGCAGTTCTTC. This sequence encodes CASSPLGLAGYNEQFF.

The J gene is TRBJ2-3, the V gene TRBV9; TRBD2 agrees at 12 bases. Germline V gene lookup returns CDR1 SGDLS and CDR2 YYNGEE. The CDR3 sequence is 17 residues long. After removal of 6 bases from V and 2 bases from J, the junction contained 10 bases not matched to a gene. CDR3 in amino acids: CASTRTGLAGFTDTQYF. CDR3 coding DNA: TGTGCCAGCACCAGAACTGGACTAGCGGGATTCACAGATACGCAGTATTTT.

The J gene is TRBJ2-2, the V gene TRBV24-1; D might be TRBD1 (5 bases). The CDR3 totals 14 residues. Germline V lookup: CDR1 KGHDR, CDR2 SFDVKD. Trimming took 1 base from V and 3 from J, leaving 5 bases between them. CDR3 in DNA: TGTGCCACCAGTGATTTAGGGGACACCGGGGAGCTGTTTTTT. Translating gives CATSDLGDTGELFF.

On this clone: A read error may account for a junction end that differs from germline. The chain employs TRBV7-7 and TRBJ2-2, with D hard to call. The CDR3 has 13 amino acids. Looked up from germline, CDR1 is SSHAT and CDR2 is FNYEAQ (reference sequence). CDR3 nucleotides: TGTGCTAGCAGCCCAACGTGGTCCGGGGAGCTGTTTTTT. Translated: CASSPTWSGELFF.

The chain has TRBV7-9 and TRBJ2-1; TRBD2 matches at 9 bases. CDR1 and CDR2 from the germline V gene are SEHNR and FQNEAQ (reference sequence). The V gene end was trimmed by 5 bases and the J gene end by 7 bases; junction bases not matched to a gene: 12. This CDR3 is built from 16 residues. The CDR3 loop reads CASSPFGALAGNEQFF. The CDR3 DNA reads as TGTGCCAGCAGCCCGTTTGGGGCACTAGCGGGTAATGAGCAGTTCTTC.

J is TRBJ1-1 and V is TRBV7-2; 7 nucleotides align to TRBD1. J gave up 4 bases and V 5 bases, and 10 bases lay outside the gene matches. CDR3 length equals 15 residues. Per the germline V gene, CDR1 is SGHTA and CDR2 is FQGNSA. CDR3 nucleotide sequence: TGTGCCAGCAGCGTACACAGGGGATTTTCCACTGAAGCTTTCTTT. Protein sequence: CASSVHRGFSTEAFF.

This clone occurred a few times. J is TRBJ2-1 and V is TRBV3-1 (or the pseudogene TRBV3-2); TRBD2 is a possible D gene (6 bases). The germline CDR1 and CDR2 sequences are LGHDT and YNNKEL (reference sequence). Trimming removed 5 bases from V and 5 bases from J, with 13 bases in between. The CDR3 totals 14 residues. As DNA, the CDR3 is TGTGCCAGCAGCGCCCGACTAGTAAACAATGAGCAGTTCTTC. Amino acid sequence: CASSARLVNNEQFF.

V and J are TRBV27 and TRBJ2-1, with 7 bases that match TRBD1. The CDR3 runs to 15 residues. CDR1 is MNHEY, CDR2 SMNVEV, per germline (reference sequence). After removal of 5 bases from V and 4 bases from J, the junction contained 8 bases not matched to a gene. The CDR3 here is CASSQTPGQYNEQFF. In nucleotides, the CDR3 is TGTGCCAGCAGTCAGACCCCGGGACAGTACAATGAGCAGTTCTTC.

The chain is built from TRBV2 and TRBJ2-7; D is unclear. The V end lost 3 bases, the J end lost 2 bases, and 11 bases lay between the germline ends. The CDR3 runs to 14 residues. Germline values: CDR1 SNHLY, CDR2 FYNNEI. Here the CDR3 DNA reads TGTGCCAGCAGTGACAGTATTATAGCCTACGAGCAGTACTTC. This encodes CASSDSIIAYEQYF. The entire variable domain, with the rest obtained from reference TRBV2 and TRBJ2-7, is as follows: EPEVTQTPSHQVTQMGQEVILRCVPISNHLYFYWYRQILGQKVEFLVSFYNNEISEKSEIFDDQFSVERPDGSNFTLKIRSTKLEDSAMYFCASSDSIIAYEQYFGPGTRLTVT.

The J gene is TRBJ2-1, the V gene TRBV29-1; 8 bases align to TRBD1. The CDR3 covers 15 residues. The V and J ends lost 7 bases and 6 bases, in that order; junction bases with no gene match: 14. Germline V lookup: CDR1 SQVTM, CDR2 ANQGSEA. CDR3 in DNA: TGCAGCGGAACCGGGCTAGGGACAGGCTCCAATGAGCAGTTCTTC. Its protein product is CSGTGLGTGSNEQFF.

The rearrangement links TRBV6-5 to TRBJ1-2; D possibly corresponds to TRBD1 (6 bases). CDR3 length: 14 residues. CDR1 is MNHEY, CDR2 SVGAGI, per germline. V was trimmed by 7 bases and J by 4 bases, leaving 16 bases between them. This chain's CDR3 is CASTSGQGLYGYTF. The CDR3 DNA reads TGTGCCAGCACGTCGGGGCAGGGGCTCTATGGCTACACCTTC.

This chain joins TRBV10-3 and TRBJ1-2; D remains unclear. Trimming took off 5 bases at V and 8 bases at J, with 12 bases between the two ends. CDR3 length equals 12 residues. Germline V lookup: CDR1 ENHRY, CDR2 SYGVKD. CDR3 region: CAISWEVSGYTF. CDR3 DNA sequence: TGTGCCATCAGTTGGGAGGTGAGCGGCTACACCTTC.

V is TRBV6-5 and J is TRBJ1-2, with D perhaps matching TRBD1 (5 bases). Trimming pared 6 bases from V and 4 bases from J, leaving 9 bases between. CDR1 and CDR2 (germline): MNHEY, SVGAGI. The CDR3 runs to 12 residues. The DNA for the CDR3 is TGTGCCAGCAGCGGGGGATCCTATGGCTACACCTTC. Translation gives CASSGGSYGYTF.

This clone was detected a few times. The chain carries TRBV19 and TRBJ1-5; TRBD1 might be the D (6 bases). Germline CDR1 is LNHDA and CDR2 is SQIVND (reference sequence). CDR3 length equals 15 residues. V lost 2 bases and J lost 3, with 11 bases in between. This chain's CDR3 is CASSIRTAFNQPQHF. CDR3 sequence (DNA): TGTGCCAGTAGTATAAGGACAGCCTTCAATCAGCCCCAGCATTTT.

This clone was detected only once. Here the CDR3 reads CASSGVPGQYNSPLHF. The CDR3, as DNA: TGTGCCAGCAGTGGGGTTCCGGGACAGTATAATTCACCCCTCCACTTT. The chain couples TRBV6-1 to TRBJ1-6; TRBD1 agrees at 7 bases. Trimming took 4 bases from V and 4 from J; bases not matched to a gene: 7. Per the germline V gene, CDR1 is MNHNS and CDR2 is SASEGT. This CDR3 has 16 residues.

The chain joins TRBV10-3 to TRBJ1-1; a weak D match, TRBD1 (5 bases). The V gene's germline CDR1 is ENHRY and CDR2 SYGVKD. This CDR3 has 14 residues. Trimming removed 8 bases from V and 2 bases from J, with 15 bases in between. CDR3 protein: CAIGGWTANTEAFF. CDR3 sequence (DNA): TGTGCCATCGGGGGATGGACGGCCAACACTGAAGCTTTCTTT.

This clone was counted once. The V call is TRBV11-3, the J call TRBJ1-1; TRBD1 agrees at 11 bases. The CDR3 totals 15 residues. V shed 5 bases and J 1 base; nucleotides not matched to a gene: 3. Per germline, CDR1 SGHNT and CDR2 YENEEA. The CDR3 coding sequence is TGTGCCAGCAGCAGGGGACAGGGGGGGAACACTGAAGCTTTCTTT. The encoded protein is CASSRGQGGNTEAFF.

The chain couples TRBV7-9 to TRBJ1-1; D gene ambiguous. The CDR3 has 14 residues. With 5 bases removed from V and 5 bases from J, the gap between germline ends came to 15 bases. Germline V gene lookup returns CDR1 SEHNR and CDR2 FQNEAQ (reference sequence). The CDR3 is CASSQNEAGTEAFF. The DNA for the CDR3 is TGTGCCAGCAGCCAAAATGAAGCCGGGACTGAAGCTTTCTTT.

V and J are TRBV4-1 and TRBJ2-7, with TRBD1 matching 7 bases. CDR3 size: 15 residues. Losses at the gene ends were 0 bases for V and 4 bases for J; bases not matched to a gene: 6. From germline, CDR1 is MGHRA and CDR2 YSYEKL. CDR3 amino acids: CASSQDLAGGYEQYV. DNA for the CDR3: TGCGCCAGCAGCCAAGATCTCGCAGGGGGTTACGAGCAGTACGTC.

The CDR3 is CASSRTGSGSPLHF. The CDR3 DNA follows: TGTGCCAGCAGCCGGACAGGGAGCGGTTCACCCCTCCACTTT. V usage is TRBV27 and J usage is TRBJ1-6; 8 bases fit TRBD1. V shed 6 bases and J 9 bases; nucleotides not matched to a gene: 7. The length of the CDR3 is 14 residues. Germline V gives CDR1 MNHEY, CDR2 SMNVEV (reference sequence).

CDR3 nucleotides: TGTGCCAGCAGCGGGTTAACAGGGGCGAACACTGAAGCTTTCTTT. Protein product: CASSGLTGANTEAFF. The chain is built from TRBV11-2 and TRBJ1-1; 7 positions agree with TRBD1. The junction had 7 bases not matched to a gene; V was cut back by 5 bases and J by 1 base. The germline V gene encodes CDR1 SGHAT and CDR2 FQNNGV. CDR3 length: 15 amino acids.

The rearrangement links TRBV18 to TRBJ1-1, with 9 bases that match TRBD1. CDR3 length: 15 amino acids. Trimming removed 4 bases from V and 5 bases from J; junction bases left unmatched: 8. The germline V gene has CDR1 KGHSH and CDR2 LQKENI. CDR3 amino acids: CASSLGQGGLTEAFF. The DNA of the CDR3 is TGTGCCAGCTCACTGGGACAGGGCGGATTAACTGAAGCTTTCTTT.

The chain joins TRBV3-1 (or the pseudogene TRBV3-2) to TRBJ1-2; the D is unclear. The CDR3 sequence is 15 residues long. The germline V and J ends were trimmed by 5 bases and 4 bases, with 17 bases remaining between them. CDR1 is LGHDT, CDR2 YNNKEL, per germline (reference sequence). The CDR3 loop reads CASSFRALSPYGYTF. DNA of the CDR3: TGTGCCAGCAGCTTCCGGGCCCTGAGCCCCTATGGCTACACCTTC.